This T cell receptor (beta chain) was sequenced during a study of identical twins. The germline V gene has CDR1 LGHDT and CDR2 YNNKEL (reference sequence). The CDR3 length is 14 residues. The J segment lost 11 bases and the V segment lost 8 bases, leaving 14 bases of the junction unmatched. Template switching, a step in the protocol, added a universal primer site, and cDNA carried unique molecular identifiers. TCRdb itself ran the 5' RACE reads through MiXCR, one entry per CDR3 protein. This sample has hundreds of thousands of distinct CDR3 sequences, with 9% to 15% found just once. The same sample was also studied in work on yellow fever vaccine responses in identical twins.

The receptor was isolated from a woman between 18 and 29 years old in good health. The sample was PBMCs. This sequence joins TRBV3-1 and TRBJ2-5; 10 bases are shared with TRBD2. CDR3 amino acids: CASVPSGSTRTQYF. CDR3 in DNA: TGTGCCAGCGTACCTAGCGGGAGTACCAGAACTCAGTACTTC.